The clone carrying this T cell receptor (beta chain) was detected many times. Only in-frame clones appear in the TCRdb table, and some are missing; sequencing was by immunoSEQ multiplex PCR. This sample has 240,000 or so clones, with around 89% found just once. J lost 4 bases, V lost 0 bases, and 11 bases had no gene match. Germline CDR1 is SGDLS and CDR2 is YYNGEE. CDR3 length: 18 residues. Two consecutive negative NP/OP PCR tests, clearance, or resolved symptoms defined Cohort 3 recovery. This entry comes from a study of blood T cell repertoires in COVID-19. Study-level information: Sites in the United States, Italy and Spain provided acute and convalescent COVID-19 samples. In each case, the material was cDNA or gDNA derived from T cells, B-cell-depleted T cells, or PBMCs.

The chain has TRBV9 and TRBJ2-2; 8 bases match TRBD2. Sequenced: PBMCs or T cells enriched from blood (not recorded which). This clonotype was obtained from a man between 40 and 49 years old who had recovered from COVID-19. The CDR3 sequence: CASSVETGGGTLTGELFF. CDR3 nucleotide sequence: TGTGCCAGCAGCGTAGAGACTGGCGGGGGGACTCTCACCGGGGAGCTGTTTTTT.